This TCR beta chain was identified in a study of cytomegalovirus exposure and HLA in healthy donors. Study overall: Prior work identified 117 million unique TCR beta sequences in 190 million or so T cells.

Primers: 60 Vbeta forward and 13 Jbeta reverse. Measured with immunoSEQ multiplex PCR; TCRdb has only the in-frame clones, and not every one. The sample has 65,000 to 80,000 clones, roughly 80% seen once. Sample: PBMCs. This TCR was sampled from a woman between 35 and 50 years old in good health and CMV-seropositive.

CDR3 loop: CASSYSITDRSSYEQYF. CDR3 coding DNA: TGTGCCAGCAGTTATTCCATTACTGACAGGAGCTCCTACGAGCAGTACTTC. The chain is built from TRBV28 and TRBJ2-7, with D possibly being TRBD1 (6 bases). The CDR3 sequence is 17 residues long. V lost 4 bases to trimming and J lost 0 bases, with 19 bases between them. Germline V gene sequence: CDR1 MDHEN, CDR2 SYDVKM.